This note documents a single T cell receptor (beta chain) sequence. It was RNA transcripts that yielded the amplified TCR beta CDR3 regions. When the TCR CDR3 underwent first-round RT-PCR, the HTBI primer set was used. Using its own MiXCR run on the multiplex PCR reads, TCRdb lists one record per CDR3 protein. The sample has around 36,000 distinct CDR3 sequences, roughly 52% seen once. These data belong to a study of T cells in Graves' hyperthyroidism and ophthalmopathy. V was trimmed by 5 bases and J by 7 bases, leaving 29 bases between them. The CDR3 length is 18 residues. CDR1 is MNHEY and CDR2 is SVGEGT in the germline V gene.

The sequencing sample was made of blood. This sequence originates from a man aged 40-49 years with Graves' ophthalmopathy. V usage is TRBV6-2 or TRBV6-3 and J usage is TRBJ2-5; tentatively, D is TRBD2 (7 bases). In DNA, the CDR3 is TGTGCCAGCAGTCCCCCCGGACGGGGGGCCAGTCAAGGCAGGACCCAGTACTTC. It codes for CASSPPGRGASQGRTQYF.